This TCR beta chain comes out of a study of T cell responses to AZD1222 COVID-19 vaccine. Findings of the study overall: Donor demographics were predominantly white British with a female majority; clonal diversity may be underestimated.

V lost 0 bases, J lost 7 bases, and 10 bases lay in between. Germline values: CDR1 SQVTM, CDR2 ANQGSEA. The CDR3 sequence is 13 residues long. This clone occurred many times. What it recognizes is unknown. Clones were sequenced by immunoSEQ multiplex PCR, and TCRdb holds only the in-frame ones, with some missing. This sample has fewer than 150,000 clones, with approximately 85% found just once. The TCR originated in an adult in good health. The sequencing used peripheral blood, collected on day 0 of AZD1222 vaccination. The chain links TRBV29-1 to TRBJ1-3, with D hard to call. CDR3 sequence reads: CSVEDFGENTIYF. CDR3 coding DNA: TGCAGCGTTGAAGATTTCGGGGAGAACACCATATATTTT.